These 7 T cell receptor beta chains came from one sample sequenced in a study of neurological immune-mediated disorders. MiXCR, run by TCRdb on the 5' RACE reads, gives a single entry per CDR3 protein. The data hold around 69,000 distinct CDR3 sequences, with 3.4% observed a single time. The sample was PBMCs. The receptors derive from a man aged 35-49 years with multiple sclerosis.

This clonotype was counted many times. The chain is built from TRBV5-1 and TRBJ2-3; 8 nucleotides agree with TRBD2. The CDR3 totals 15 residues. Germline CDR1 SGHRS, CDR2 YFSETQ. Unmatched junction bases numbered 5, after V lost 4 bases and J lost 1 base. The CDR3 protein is CASSDPTSGTDTQYF. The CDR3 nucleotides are TGCGCCAGCAGCGACCCGACTAGCGGCACAGATACGCAGTATTTT. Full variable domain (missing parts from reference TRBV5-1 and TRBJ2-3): KAGVTQTPRYLIKTRGQQVTLSCSPISGHRSVSWYQQTPGQGLQFLFEYFSETQRNKGNFPGRFSGRQFSNSRSEMNVSTLELGDSALYLCASSDPTSGTDTQYFGPGTRLTVL.

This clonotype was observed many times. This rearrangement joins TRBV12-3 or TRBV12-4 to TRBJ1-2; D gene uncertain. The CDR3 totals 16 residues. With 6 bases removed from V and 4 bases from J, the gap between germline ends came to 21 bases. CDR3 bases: TGTGCCAGCAGCCCGACCTCCCAGGCGGTAACCTATGGCTACACCTTC. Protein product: CASSPTSQAVTYGYTF.

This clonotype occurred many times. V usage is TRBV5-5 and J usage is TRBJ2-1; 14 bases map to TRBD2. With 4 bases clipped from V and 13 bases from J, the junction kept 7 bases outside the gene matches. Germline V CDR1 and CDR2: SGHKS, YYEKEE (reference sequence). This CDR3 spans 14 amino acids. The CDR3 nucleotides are TGTGCCAGCAGCCGGACTAGCGGGAGGAATGGTCAGTTCTTC. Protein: CASSRTSGRNGQFF.

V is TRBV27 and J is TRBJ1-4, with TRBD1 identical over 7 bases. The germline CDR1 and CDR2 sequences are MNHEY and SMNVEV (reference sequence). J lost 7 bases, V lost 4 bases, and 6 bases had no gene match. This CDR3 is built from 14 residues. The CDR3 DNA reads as TGTGCCAGCAGTTCGACAGGGAAGGCTGAAAAACTGTTTTTT. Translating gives CASSSTGKAEKLFF.

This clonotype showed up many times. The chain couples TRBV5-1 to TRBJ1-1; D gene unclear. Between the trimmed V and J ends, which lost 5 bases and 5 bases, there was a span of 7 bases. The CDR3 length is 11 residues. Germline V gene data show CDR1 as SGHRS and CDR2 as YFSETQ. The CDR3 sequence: CASRVETEAFF. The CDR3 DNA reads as TGCGCCAGCAGAGTGGAGACTGAAGCTTTCTTT.

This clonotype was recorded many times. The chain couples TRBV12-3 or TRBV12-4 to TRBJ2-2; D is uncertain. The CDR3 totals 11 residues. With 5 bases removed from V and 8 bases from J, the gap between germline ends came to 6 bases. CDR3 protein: CASSPVGELFF. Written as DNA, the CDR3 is TGTGCCAGCAGTCCCGTGGGGGAGCTGTTTTTT.

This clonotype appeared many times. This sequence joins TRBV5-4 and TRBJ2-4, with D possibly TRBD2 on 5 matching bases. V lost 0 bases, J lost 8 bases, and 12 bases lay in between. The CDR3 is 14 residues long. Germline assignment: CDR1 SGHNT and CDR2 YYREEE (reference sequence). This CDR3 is CASSLEGVGYIQYF. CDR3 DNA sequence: TGTGCCAGCAGCTTGGAGGGAGTAGGGTACATTCAGTACTTC.